The 4 T cell receptor beta chains below come from one sample, sequenced in a study of identical twins. TCRdb re-called the 5' RACE reads through MiXCR, storing one row per CDR3 protein. This sample yields 550,000 to 800,000 distinct CDR3 sequences, of which less than 9% are seen a single time; roughly 1.6% belongs to the top ten. The same sample was also studied in work on yellow fever vaccine responses in identical twins.

Sequenced material: PBMCs. The receptor set was obtained from a woman between 18 and 30 years old in good health.

This clonotype was counted a few times. The genes are TRBV18 and TRBJ2-1; unclear D gene. Germline V gives CDR1 KGHSH, CDR2 LQKENI. This CDR3 is 15 amino acids long. V lost 0 bases to trimming and J lost 5 bases, with 11 bases between them. The DNA for the CDR3 is TGTGCCAGCTCACCACCGTCTAGTGGGCACAATGAGCAGTTCTTC. Residues: CASSPPSSGHNEQFF. Full variable domain (missing parts from reference TRBV18 and TRBJ2-1): NAGVMQNPRHLVRRRGQEARLRCSPMKGHSHVYWYRQLPEEGLKFMVYLQKENIIDESGMPKERFSAEFPKEGPSILRIQQVVRGDSAAYFCASSPPSSGHNEQFFGPGTRLTVL.

This clonotype has only a few counts. The rearrangement links TRBV20-1 to TRBJ2-3; D uncertain. The length of the CDR3 is 14 residues. CDR1 DFQATT and CDR2 SNEGSKA come from the germline V gene (reference sequence). Trimming stripped 0 bases from V and 10 bases from J, with 17 bases between. CDR3 sequence reads: CSARDPKKSPSQYF. DNA of the CDR3: TGCAGTGCTAGAGATCCCAAGAAGTCCCCTTCGCAGTATTTT.

This clonotype has a count of ten or more. V is TRBV12-3 or TRBV12-4 and J is TRBJ2-1, with TRBD1 matching over 7 bases. The V gene end was trimmed by 6 bases and the J gene end by 1 base; junction bases not matched to a gene: 6. The CDR3 is 15 amino acids. The CDR3 loop reads CASSPAGGSYNEQFF. CDR3 nucleotides: TGTGCCAGCAGCCCCGCAGGGGGTTCCTACAATGAGCAGTTCTTC.

This clonotype was seen a handful of times. This chain joins TRBV11-2 and TRBJ1-2; unclear D gene. V was trimmed by 4 bases and J by 4 bases, leaving 13 bases between them. CDR1 SGHAT and CDR2 FQNNGV come from the germline V gene. This CDR3 region has 14 residues. CDR3 DNA: TGTGCCAGCAGCTCCTGGCCCCTCGCCTATGGCTACACCTTC. It specifies CASSSWPLAYGYTF.